The subject of this entry is one T cell receptor (beta chain). This beta chain is a stray read from a library made for alpha chains; its abundance is not meaningful. The CDR3 has 16 amino acids. Germline values: CDR1 LGHNA, CDR2 YSLEER. V gave up 1 base and J gave up 0 bases, with 12 bases separating them. TCRdb ran MiXCR on the RT-PCR reads and lists one entry per CDR3 protein. In the table there are some 5,900 distinct CDR3 sequences, approximately 90% of which are singletons. Sequenced: memory CD4+ T cells from blood. The clonotype originates from a female donor in good health, serving as a healthy control. The rearrangement uses TRBV4-3 and TRBJ1-2; D is unresolved. The CDR3 DNA sequence: TGCGCCAGCAGCCAAGTTCCACAGCCAGCTAACTATGGCTACACCTTC. Amino acids: CASSQVPQPANYGYTF.